These 29 T cell receptor beta chains were all obtained from the same sample, sequenced in a study of cytomegalovirus exposure and HLA in healthy donors. The PCR had 60 Vbeta and 13 Jbeta primers. This table comes from immunoSEQ multiplex PCR, and its TCRdb copy is limited to in-frame clones, with some not included. The sample comprises about 160,000 clones, approximately 80% of which are singletons, and 3.7% rests with the top ten. Sequencing was done on a sample of PBMCs. The receptor set was obtained from a man in his thirties or forties in good health and CMV-seropositive.

The chain has TRBV7-9 and TRBJ2-7; TRBD1 matches at 8 bases. Losses at the gene ends were 3 bases for V and 1 base for J; bases not matched to a gene: 8. This CDR3 contains 16 residues. From germline, CDR1 is SEHNR and CDR2 FQNEAQ (reference sequence). CDR3 nucleotide sequence: TGTGCCAGCAGCTTTGTACAGGGGGAGGAGTCCTACGAGCAGTACTTC. This codes for CASSFVQGEESYEQYF. The full variable domain, completed using reference TRBV7-9 and TRBJ2-7, is DTGVSQNPRHKITKRGQNVTFRCDPISEHNRLYWYRQTLGQGPEFLTYFQNEAQLEKSRLLSDRFSAERPKGSFSTLEIQRTEQGDSAMYLCASSFVQGEESYEQYFGPGTRLTVT.

With respect to this clone: At one of its ends the junction is not consistent with the germline gene, which may arise from a read error. V is TRBV28 and J is TRBJ1-2; 10 bases are a match to TRBD1. The V gene's germline CDR1 is MDHEN and CDR2 SYDVKM. The CDR3 spans 14 residues. The CDR3, as DNA: TGTGCCAGCAACAGGACAGGGGGTAACGATGGCTACACCTTC. Its protein is CASNRTGGNDGYTF.

In regard to this clone: A junction boundary mismatches the germline segment, possibly from a read error. The V call is TRBV2, the J call TRBJ2-1, with D perhaps matching TRBD1 (6 bases). The CDR3 spans 11 residues. Looked up from germline, CDR1 is SNHLY and CDR2 is FYNNEI. In DNA form, the CDR3 reads TGTGCCAGCAGTCCAAACAGGGTCGGTCTCTTC. Translating gives CASSPNRVGLF.

The chain is built from TRBV4-1 and TRBJ1-5; TRBD1 might be the D (5 bases). The ends were cut back, 0 bases at V and 5 bases at J, with 5 bases in the middle. CDR1 and CDR2 (germline): MGHRA, YSYEKL. The length of the CDR3 is 13 residues. The CDR3 nucleotides are TGCGCCAGCAGCCAAGAAGGGGATCAGCCCCAGCATTTT. Encoded protein: CASSQEGDQPQHF.

The J gene is TRBJ2-7, the V gene TRBV30; TRBD2 agrees at 7 bases. Germline V lookup: CDR1 GTSNPN, CDR2 SVGIG (reference sequence). With 2 bases clipped from V and 0 bases from J, the junction kept 1 base outside the gene matches. The CDR3 is 13 amino acids. CDR3 nucleotide sequence: TGTGCCTGGAGTAGGACTAGCTCCTACGAGCAGTACTTC. This encodes CAWSRTSSYEQYF.

The chain's CDR3 is CASSSLAGAYNEQFF. As DNA, the CDR3 is TGTGCCAGCAGCTCGCTAGCGGGGGCTTACAATGAGCAGTTCTTC. The V and J genes are TRBV11-2 and TRBJ2-1; 10 bases align to TRBD2. This CDR3 has 15 amino acids. Germline-derived CDR1 and CDR2 are SGHAT and FQNNGV. J lost 4 bases, V lost 4 bases, and 4 bases had no gene match.

The CDR3 DNA sequence: TGTGCCAGCAGGCCTAACTTTAGCAATCAGCCCCAGCATTTT. As protein: CASRPNFSNQPQHF. The rearrangement joins TRBV28 to TRBJ1-5; D uncertain. The length of the CDR3 is 14 residues. The V end was cut by 6 bases, the J end by 0 bases, with 9 bases between. The germline V gene encodes CDR1 MDHEN and CDR2 SYDVKM. Variable domain in full (rest from reference TRBV28 and TRBJ1-5): DVKVTQSSRYLVKRTGEKVFLECVQDMDHENMFWYRQDPGLGLRLIYFSYDVKMKEKGDIPEGYSVSREKKERFSLILESASTNQTSMYLCASRPNFSNQPQHFGDGTRLSIL.

This clone was observed once. The V and J genes are TRBV10-2 and TRBJ1-1; 8 bases match TRBD1. V was clipped by 10 bases and J by 0 bases; unmatched bases: 4. CDR1 is WSHSY, CDR2 SAAADI, per germline. The CDR3 has 13 amino acids. In DNA form, the CDR3 reads TGCGCCACCCGACAGGGGATGAACACTGAAGCTTTCTTT. This codes for CATRQGMNTEAFF.

This clone was seen only a few times. The chain recombines TRBV4-2 with TRBJ2-3; TRBD1 matches at 7 bases. Germline V gives CDR1 LGHNA, CDR2 YNFKEQ. CDR3 length equals 15 residues. V dropped 3 bases and J dropped 2; count of bases not matched to a gene: 5. The CDR3 sequence: CASSQVQGDTDTQYF. The CDR3 DNA is TGTGCCAGCAGCCAGGTTCAGGGGGACACAGATACGCAGTATTTT.

In nucleotides, the CDR3 is TGTGCCAGCAGCTTCCCGGGGGCAGATACGCAGTATTTT. It translates to CASSFPGADTQYF. The V call is TRBV11-2, the J call TRBJ2-3, with D possibly TRBD2 on 6 matching bases. The CDR3 consists of 13 residues. Germline values: CDR1 SGHAT, CDR2 FQNNGV. The ends were cut back, 3 bases at V and 4 bases at J, with 8 bases in the middle.

This chain joins TRBV7-6 and TRBJ1-1; 7 nucleotides align to TRBD1. CDR3 length: 13 residues. Trimming took 1 base from V and 7 from J; bases not matched to a gene: 3. Per the germline V gene, CDR1 is SGHVS and CDR2 is FNYEAQ. In DNA form, the CDR3 reads TGTGCCAGCAGCTTAGACAGGGGTAGTGAAGCTTTCTTT. Its protein product is CASSLDRGSEAFF.

The chain combines TRBV19 with TRBJ2-1; the match to TRBD2 covers 7 bases. Losses at the gene ends were 3 bases for V and 0 bases for J; bases not matched to a gene: 11. Germline CDR1 LNHDA, CDR2 SQIVND (reference sequence). The CDR3 runs to 18 residues. CDR3 residues: CASSIRLAEPLSYNEQFF. CDR3 coding DNA: TGTGCCAGTAGTATCCGGCTAGCGGAACCTCTCTCCTACAATGAGCAGTTCTTC. Combining the CDR3 with reference TRBV19 and TRBJ2-1 gives the whole variable domain DGGITQSPKYLFRKEGQNVTLSCEQNLNHDAMYWYRQDPGQGLRLIYYSQIVNDFQKGDIAEGYSVSREKKESFPLTVTSAQKNPTAFYLCASSIRLAEPLSYNEQFFGPGTRLTVL.

The chain recombines TRBV19 with TRBJ2-5; 10 bases map to TRBD1. Per germline, CDR1 LNHDA and CDR2 SQIVND (reference sequence). This CDR3 contains 13 residues. V shed 6 bases, J shed 4 bases, and the junction held 2 bases outside the gene matches. The CDR3 protein is CASRRTGGETQYF. In DNA form, the CDR3 reads TGTGCCAGTAGACGGACAGGGGGAGAGACCCAGTACTTC.

The chain employs TRBV6-5 and TRBJ2-5; 9 nucleotides agree with TRBD2. The J call may be mistaken, given a closer DNA end match to TRBJ2-7. Germline-derived CDR1 and CDR2 are MNHEY and SVGAGI. The CDR3 sequence is 16 residues long. CDR3 DNA: TGTGCCAGCAGTTACTCGCTAGCGGGACTTTACTACGAGCAGTACTTC. Translated: CASSYSLAGLYYEQYF.

This sequence joins TRBV25-1 and TRBJ2-7; 11 nucleotides match TRBD1. The CDR3 contains 17 residues. Germline V gene lookup returns CDR1 MGHDK and CDR2 SYGVNS. Trimming cost V 2 bases and J 5 bases; bases outside gene matches: 11. The CDR3 loop reads CASSEPWTGGFRDEQYF. CDR3 bases: TGTGCCAGCAGTGAACCGTGGACAGGGGGCTTCAGAGACGAGCAGTACTTC.

The chain joins TRBV4-1 to TRBJ2-7, with a possible D match to TRBD1 (5 bases). CDR3 size: 14 residues. Germline V gene sequence: CDR1 MGHRA, CDR2 YSYEKL. The V gene lost 1 base and the J gene lost 0 bases, with 7 bases spanning the gap. CDR3 in amino acids: CASSQVGLSYEQYF. CDR3 in DNA: TGCGCCAGCAGCCAAGTGGGGCTCTCCTACGAGCAGTACTTC.

The chain links TRBV29-1 to TRBJ1-4; maybe TRBD1 (6 bases). V dropped 4 bases and J dropped 3 bases, with 12 bases sitting between them. CDR3 length: 14 amino acids. Per the germline V gene, CDR1 is SQVTM and CDR2 is ANQGSEA. The CDR3 region has the DNA TGCAGCGTTGCGACAGGTTATTCTAATGAAAAACTGTTTTTT. Translation gives CSVATGYSNEKLFF.

The genes are TRBV29-1 and TRBJ1-1; 10 nucleotides agree with TRBD1. The CDR3 has 15 residues. The germline CDR1 and CDR2 sequences are SQVTM and ANQGSEA. V was clipped by 6 bases and J by 10 bases; unmatched bases: 17. This chain's CDR3 is CSVLSGTGAFNAAFF. CDR3 bases: TGCAGCGTCCTGTCCGGGACAGGGGCTTTTAACGCAGCTTTCTTT.

This clone was found once. V usage is TRBV2 and J usage is TRBJ2-5; 7 bases align to TRBD2. Germline assignment: CDR1 SNHLY and CDR2 FYNNEI. Trimming removed 6 bases from V and 2 bases from J; junction bases left unmatched: 6. The CDR3 contains 14 residues. The CDR3 is CASSRGGRQETQYF. CDR3 DNA: TGTGCCAGCAGCCGCGGGGGACGGCAAGAGACCCAGTACTTC.

The V call is TRBV7-9, the J call TRBJ2-7; possible D gene TRBD1, 6 bases. In germline, CDR1 is SEHNR, CDR2 FQNEAQ (reference sequence). CDR3 size: 14 residues. Trimming stripped 2 bases from V and 3 bases from J, with 11 bases between. This CDR3 is CASSLQGTYYEQYF. In nucleotides, the CDR3 is TGTGCCAGCAGCTTACAGGGGACCTACTACGAGCAGTACTTC.

V gene TRBV5-4 combines with J gene TRBJ1-1, with 9 positions matching TRBD1. The germline gives CDR1 SGHNT, CDR2 YYREEE (reference sequence). The V gene end was trimmed by 0 bases and the J gene end by 4 bases; junction bases not matched to a gene: 4. CDR3 length equals 15 residues. CDR3 sequence reads: CASSLGTGDGTEAFF. The CDR3 DNA reads TGTGCCAGCAGCTTGGGGACAGGGGATGGCACTGAAGCTTTCTTT.

This chain connects TRBV15 to TRBJ1-5, with D perhaps TRBD1 (6 bases). There are 14 residues in the CDR3. V lost 3 bases, J lost 4 bases, and 10 bases lay in between. Germline V gene lookup returns CDR1 LNHNV and CDR2 YYDKDF (reference sequence). The CDR3 spells CATSSEGGNQPQHF. CDR3 in DNA: TGTGCCACCAGCAGCGAGGGGGGGAATCAGCCCCAGCATTTT. Combining the CDR3 with reference TRBV15 and TRBJ1-5 gives the whole variable domain DAMVIQNPRYQVTQFGKPVTLSCSQTLNHNVMYWYQQKSSQAPKLLFHYYDKDFNNEADTPDNFQSRRPNTSFCFLDIRSPGLGDTAMYLCATSSEGGNQPQHFGDGTRLSIL.

The chain employs TRBV13 and TRBJ2-1, with D tentatively TRBD1 (6 bases). V was cut by 5 bases and J by 4 bases, with 12 bases left in between. Germline CDR1 is PRHDT and CDR2 is FYEKMQ (reference sequence). This CDR3 comprises 14 residues. CDR3 sequence (DNA): TGTGCCAGCAGCCCCCCAGGGGCATACAATGAGCAGTTCTTC. Protein sequence: CASSPPGAYNEQFF.

The rearrangement links TRBV19 to TRBJ2-1, with TRBD2 matching 8 bases. The V segment lost 2 bases and the J segment 0 bases; nucleotides outside the gene matches: 6. CDR1 is LNHDA, CDR2 SQIVND, per germline (reference sequence). There are 17 residues in the CDR3. Here the CDR3 reads CASSIFASGRSYNEQFF. CDR3 in DNA: TGTGCCAGTAGTATATTTGCTAGCGGGCGCTCCTACAATGAGCAGTTCTTC.

The rearrangement links TRBV6-1 to TRBJ1-1; the match to TRBD1 covers 8 bases. CDR1 and CDR2 (germline): MNHNS, SASEGT. V lost 6 bases to trimming and J lost 5 bases; unmatched junction nucleotides: 5. The CDR3 sequence is 13 residues long. CDR3 region: CASSQQGVTEAFF. The CDR3 DNA reads as TGTGCCAGCAGCCAACAGGGGGTGACTGAAGCTTTCTTT.

The chain uses TRBV28 and TRBJ2-7; 7 positions agree with TRBD1. With 8 bases clipped from V and 6 bases from J, the junction kept 13 bases outside the gene matches. Per germline, CDR1 MDHEN and CDR2 SYDVKM. The length of the CDR3 is 14 residues. In DNA form, the CDR3 reads TGTGCCAGCTCACCGGGACAGATGCCCTTCGAGCAGTACTTC. The encoded protein is CASSPGQMPFEQYF.

The chain has TRBV15 and TRBJ2-3; TRBD1 matches 8 bases. The V gene's germline CDR1 is LNHNV and CDR2 YYDKDF (reference sequence). V shed 4 bases, J shed 4 bases, and the junction held 7 bases outside the gene matches. The CDR3 covers 15 residues. The CDR3 protein is CATSTLRGQPDTQYF. CDR3 in DNA: TGTGCCACCAGCACCCTCAGGGGGCAGCCAGATACGCAGTATTTT.

This chain uses TRBV27 with TRBJ2-3; D is possibly TRBD1 (5 bases). The CDR3 sequence is 15 residues long. Trimming left V 3 bases short and J 1 base short, with 11 bases between. The germline V gene has CDR1 MNHEY and CDR2 SMNVEV (reference sequence). CDR3 nucleotides: TGTGCCAGCAGTTTCAGGGATTGGGGCACAGATACGCAGTATTTT. Encoded protein: CASSFRDWGTDTQYF.

Here the CDR3 DNA reads TGCGCCAGCAGTCGGGACAGCCTTTATGGCTACACCTTC. It specifies CASSRDSLYGYTF. This rearrangement joins TRBV4-1 to TRBJ1-2; 7 nucleotides agree with TRBD1. CDR3 size: 13 residues. Germline V lookup: CDR1 MGHRA, CDR2 YSYEKL. The V segment lost 6 bases and the J segment 5 bases; nucleotides outside the gene matches: 6.